The 18 T cell receptor beta chains presented below share a single source sample, sequenced in a study of blood T cell repertoires in COVID-19. The data were produced by immunoSEQ multiplex PCR, yet TCRdb's version contains in-frame clones alone and is incomplete. This table holds about 160,000 clones, more than 70% found once. Sequences were obtained from PBMCs or T cells enriched from blood (not recorded which). The origin of the receptors is a man aged 40-55 years who had recovered from COVID-19.

The gene calls are TRBV6-1 and TRBJ1-5; D unresolved. The germline V gene has CDR1 MNHNS and CDR2 SASEGT. V shed 3 bases and J shed 1 base, with 10 bases lying between them. The length of the CDR3 is 15 residues. In DNA form, the CDR3 reads TGTGCCAGCAGTGAGGACTGGATAAGCAATCAGCCCCAGCATTTT. As protein: CASSEDWISNQPQHF.

The chain recombines TRBV24-1 with TRBJ2-1; tentative D call: TRBD2 (6 bases). CDR1 and CDR2 (germline): KGHDR, SFDVKD. This CDR3 has 14 residues. Trimming stripped 5 bases from V and 5 bases from J, with 12 bases between. CDR3 protein: CATSVGGLDNEQFF. CDR3 bases: TGTGCCACCAGTGTCGGGGGTCTCGACAATGAGCAGTTCTTC.

V and J are TRBV30 and TRBJ2-3; TRBD2 matches at 7 bases. V lost 1 base and J lost 6; bases outside the gene matches: 1. In germline, CDR1 is GTSNPN, CDR2 SVGIG (reference sequence). The CDR3 runs to 12 residues. The CDR3 sequence is CAWSDSGDTQYF. CDR3 coding DNA: TGTGCCTGGAGTGATAGCGGGGATACGCAGTATTTT. The whole variable domain, remainder taken from reference TRBV30 and TRBJ2-3, is SQTIHQWPATLVQPVGSPLSLECTVEGTSNPNLYWYRQAAGRGLQLLFYSVGIGQISSEVPQNLSASRPQDRQFILSSKKLLLSDSGFYLCAWSDSGDTQYFGPGTRLTVL.

In this sample, this clone turned up once. The chain carries TRBV30 and TRBJ1-4; the match to TRBD1 covers 9 bases. The J segment lost 10 bases and the V segment lost 0 bases, leaving 12 bases of the junction unmatched. CDR1 is GTSNPN, CDR2 SVGIG, per germline (reference sequence). There are 16 residues in the CDR3. CDR3 bases: TGTGCCTGGAGTGTACAACAGGGGGCGAGGTCGGGAAAACTGTTTTTT. Translated, it gives CAWSVQQGARSGKLFF.

The J gene is TRBJ1-1, the V gene TRBV7-9; the match to TRBD1 covers 8 bases. Losses at the gene ends were 5 bases for V and 4 bases for J; bases not matched to a gene: 6. The CDR3 loop spans 14 amino acids. Germline-derived CDR1 and CDR2 are SEHNR and FQNEAQ (reference sequence). CDR3 in amino acids: CASSPKTGVTEAFF. The DNA for the CDR3 is TGTGCCAGCAGCCCAAAGACAGGGGTCACTGAAGCTTTCTTT.

The chain has TRBV6-2 or TRBV6-3 and TRBJ2-5, with D possibly being TRBD2 (6 bases). The germline V and J ends were trimmed by 6 bases and 4 bases, with 15 bases remaining between them. The CDR3 runs 14 residues. Germline V gene data show CDR1 as MNHEY and CDR2 as SVGEGT. CDR3 DNA sequence: TGTGCCAGCAGCCCAGGACTAAGCCGAGAGACCCAGTACTTC. This translates into CASSPGLSRETQYF.

The V call is TRBV27, the J call TRBJ1-2; unclear D gene. The CDR3 has 14 residues. V was clipped by 6 bases and J by 2 bases, with 13 bases between them. In germline, CDR1 is MNHEY, CDR2 SMNVEV (reference sequence). The CDR3 region has the DNA TGTGCCAGCAGGAGGAGGGAAAGAAACTATGGCTACACCTTC. As protein: CASRRRERNYGYTF.

This chain joins TRBV5-4 and TRBJ2-2; 8 bases fit TRBD2. Germline assignment: CDR1 SGHNT and CDR2 YYREEE (reference sequence). V shed 2 bases, J shed 10 bases, and the junction held 4 bases outside the gene matches. The CDR3 spans 13 residues. In DNA form, the CDR3 reads TGTGCCAGCAGCTTCGGGGGGGGCCAGGAGCTGTTTTTT. Translated: CASSFGGGQELFF.

The CDR3 loop is CASGAAGLGTGELFF. Written as DNA, the CDR3 is TGTGCCAGTGGGGCCGCGGGGCTAGGCACCGGGGAGCTGTTTTTT. This chain connects TRBV19 to TRBJ2-2; D is perhaps TRBD2 (6 bases). The CDR3 consists of 15 residues. The germline CDR1 and CDR2 sequences are LNHDA and SQIVND (reference sequence). The ends were cut back, 8 bases at V and 4 bases at J, with 17 bases in the middle.

The chain recombines TRBV5-4 with TRBJ1-5; maybe TRBD1 (5 bases). CDR3 length: 16 amino acids. V lost 4 bases and J 2 bases, leaving 16 bases between the germline ends. CDR1 is SGHNT and CDR2 is YYREEE in the germline V gene (reference sequence). CDR3 bases: TGTGCCAGCAGCCCAGGAGGGGAGGGCGGCAATCAGCCCCAGCATTTT. It is translated as CASSPGGEGGNQPQHF.

The CDR3 region is CASSPTGVTVEKLFF. CDR3 sequence (DNA): TGTGCCAGTAGTCCAACGGGTGTGACGGTGGAGAAACTGTTTTTT. The chain uses TRBV19 and TRBJ1-4; D is undetermined. The CDR3 covers 15 residues. Germline V lookup: CDR1 LNHDA, CDR2 SQIVND (reference sequence). Between the trimmed V and J ends, which lost 5 bases and 11 bases, there was a span of 21 bases.

This clone was recorded a few times. The junction departs from germline at one end; a sequencing error may be responsible. The chain couples TRBV15 to TRBJ1-3, with 9 bases that match TRBD1. Germline assignment: CDR1 LNHNV and CDR2 YYDKDF (reference sequence). This CDR3 is built from 13 residues. CDR3 bases: TGTGCCACCAGCAGACATAGGGACAGGGTAAACAATTTT. It encodes CATSRHRDRVNNF.

The rearrangement uses TRBV10-3 and TRBJ2-6, with D hard to call. V gave up 4 bases and J gave up 0 bases, with 7 bases separating them. Germline V gives CDR1 ENHRY, CDR2 SYGVKD. This CDR3 comprises 15 residues. The CDR3: CAISGPDSGANVLTF. The DNA for the CDR3 is TGTGCCATCAGTGGCCCAGACTCTGGGGCCAACGTCCTGACTTTC.

The chain joins TRBV6-5 to TRBJ1-2; 7 positions agree with TRBD1. This CDR3 contains 14 residues. Germline V gives CDR1 MNHEY, CDR2 SVGAGI. Trimming removed 5 bases from V and 4 bases from J; junction bases left unmatched: 7. The CDR3 region has the DNA TGTGCCAGCAGTCGAACAGGGGATGGCTATGGCTACACCTTC. Residues: CASSRTGDGYGYTF.

The chain recombines TRBV2 with TRBJ2-6; TRBD1 is a possible D gene (6 bases). Germline CDR1 reads SNHLY; CDR2 reads FYNNEI. V shed 4 bases and J shed 0 bases, with 13 bases lying between them. The CDR3 runs to 17 residues. CDR3 sequence: CASSARGQGSGANVLTF. In DNA form, the CDR3 reads TGTGCCAGCAGTGCCAGGGGCCAGGGCTCTGGGGCCAACGTCCTGACTTTC.

This rearrangement joins TRBV5-8 to TRBJ2-7, with 10 bases aligning to TRBD1. V trimming: 4 bases; J trimming: 2 bases; junction bases outside the gene matches: 6. The CDR3 extends over 15 amino acids. Germline CDR1 and CDR2: SGHTS and YDEGEE. CDR3 nucleotide sequence: TGTGCCAGCAGCCTAGGACAGGGGGTACCCTACGAGCAGTACTTC. Translation: CASSLGQGVPYEQYF.

This clone was found once. CDR3 coding DNA: TGTGCCAGCAGCCGCCTAGGGGCGGTGGGGGGCTATGGCTACACCTTC. It translates to CASSRLGAVGGYGYTF. The chain joins TRBV16 to TRBJ1-2; possibly TRBD1 for D (5 bases). The V gene's germline CDR1 is KGHSY and CDR2 FQNENV. The CDR3 is 16 amino acids. The V end was cut by 4 bases, the J end by 4 bases, with 19 bases between. Filled out from reference TRBV16 and TRBJ1-2, the complete variable domain reads GEEVAQTPKHLVRGEGQKAKLYCAPIKGHSYVFWYQQVLKNEFKFLISFQNENVFDETGMPKERFSAKCLPNSPCSLEIQATKLEDSAVYFCASSRLGAVGGYGYTFGSGTRLTVV.

The rearrangement joins TRBV11-2 to TRBJ2-1, with 10 bases that match TRBD2. The CDR3 is 17 residues long. V dropped 7 bases and J dropped 6; count of bases not matched to a gene: 15. Germline loops: CDR1 SGHAT, CDR2 FQNNGV. CDR3 sequence reads: CASTPVVAGGFSNEQFF. The CDR3 nucleotides are TGTGCCAGCACCCCGGTGGTAGCGGGGGGATTTTCCAATGAGCAGTTCTTC.